Included here is one T cell receptor (beta chain) sequence, with context. The antigen is unknown. The sample belongs to a study of cytomegalovirus exposure and HLA in healthy donors. Study information: The use of the same platform for the roughly 120 validation repertoires and the approximately 730 first-cohort repertoires was reported by a later analysis.

The CDR3 covers 14 residues. Germline V lookup: CDR1 SGHNT, CDR2 YENEEA. Trimming at V came to 2 bases and at J to 11 bases, leaving 9 bases not matched to a gene. Sequencing used immunoSEQ multiplex PCR; TCRdb keeps in-frame clones, though not all of them. The sample gives roughly 140,000 clones, approximately 91% of which show up once; about 3.5% is in the top ten. Study-wide points: As was reported, the classifier diagnosed cytomegalovirus status with high specificity and sensitivity. That first-cohort TCR clusters tended to co-occur in the 120 or so validation repertoires was found in a later analysis.

What was sequenced was PBMCs. The chain uses TRBV11-3 and TRBJ2-3; TRBD2 aligns across 8 bases. The TCR originated in a woman between 18 and 30 years old in good health and CMV-seropositive. The CDR3 sequence: CASSLKMGLVGQYF. DNA of the CDR3: TGTGCCAGCAGCTTAAAAATGGGACTAGTGGGGCAGTATTTT.